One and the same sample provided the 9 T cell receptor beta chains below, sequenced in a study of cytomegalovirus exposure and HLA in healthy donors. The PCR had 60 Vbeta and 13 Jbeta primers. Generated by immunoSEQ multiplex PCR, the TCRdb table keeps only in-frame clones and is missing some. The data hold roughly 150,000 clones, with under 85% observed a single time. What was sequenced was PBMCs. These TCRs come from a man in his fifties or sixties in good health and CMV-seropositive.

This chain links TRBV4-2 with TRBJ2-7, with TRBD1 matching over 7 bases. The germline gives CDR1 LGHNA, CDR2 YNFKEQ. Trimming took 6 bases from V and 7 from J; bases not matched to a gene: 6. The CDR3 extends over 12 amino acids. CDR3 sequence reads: CASRTGSGEQYF. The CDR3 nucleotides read TGTGCCAGCAGGACAGGGTCGGGGGAGCAGTACTTC.

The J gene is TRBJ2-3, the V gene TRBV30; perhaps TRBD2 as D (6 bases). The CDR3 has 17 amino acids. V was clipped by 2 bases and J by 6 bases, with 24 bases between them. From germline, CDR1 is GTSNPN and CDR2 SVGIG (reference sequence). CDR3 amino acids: CAWSLGTRGSRPDTQYF. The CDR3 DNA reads TGTGCCTGGAGTCTCGGGACCCGGGGGAGTCGACCCGATACGCAGTATTTT.

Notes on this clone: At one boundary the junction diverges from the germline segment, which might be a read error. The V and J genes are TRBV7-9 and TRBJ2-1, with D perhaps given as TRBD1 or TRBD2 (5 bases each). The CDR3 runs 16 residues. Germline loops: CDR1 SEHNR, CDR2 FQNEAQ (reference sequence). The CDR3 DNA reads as TGTTCCAGCAGCTTAGGGGTAGCGCGATCCTACAATGAGCAGTTCTTC. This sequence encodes CSSSLGVARSYNEQFF.

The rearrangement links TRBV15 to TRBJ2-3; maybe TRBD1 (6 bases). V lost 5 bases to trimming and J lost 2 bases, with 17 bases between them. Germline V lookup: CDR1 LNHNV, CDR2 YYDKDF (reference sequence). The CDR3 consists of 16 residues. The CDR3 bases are TGTGCCACCAGCCGGGGACATGATCTTAACACAGATACGCAGTATTTT. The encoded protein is CATSRGHDLNTDTQYF.

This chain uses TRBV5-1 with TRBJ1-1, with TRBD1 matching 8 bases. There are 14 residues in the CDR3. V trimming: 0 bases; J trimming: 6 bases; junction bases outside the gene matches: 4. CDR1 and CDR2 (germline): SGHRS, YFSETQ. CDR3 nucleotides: TGCGCCAGCAGCTTGGACTACAGGGGGGCTGAAGCTTTCTTT. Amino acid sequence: CASSLDYRGAEAFF.

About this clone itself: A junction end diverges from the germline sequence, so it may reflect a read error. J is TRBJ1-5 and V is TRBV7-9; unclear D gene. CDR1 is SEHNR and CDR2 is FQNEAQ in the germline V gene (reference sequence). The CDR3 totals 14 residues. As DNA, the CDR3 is TGTTCCAGCAGCCTACCCGGTTGGAATCAGCCCCAGCATTTT. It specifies CSSSLPGWNQPQHF.

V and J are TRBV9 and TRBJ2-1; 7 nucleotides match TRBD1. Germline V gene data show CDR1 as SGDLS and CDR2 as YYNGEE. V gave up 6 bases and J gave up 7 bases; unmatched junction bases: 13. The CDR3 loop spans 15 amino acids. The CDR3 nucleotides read TGTGCCAGCACCATCACAGGGGATTCGGGGAATGAGCAGTTCTTC. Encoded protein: CASTITGDSGNEQFF.

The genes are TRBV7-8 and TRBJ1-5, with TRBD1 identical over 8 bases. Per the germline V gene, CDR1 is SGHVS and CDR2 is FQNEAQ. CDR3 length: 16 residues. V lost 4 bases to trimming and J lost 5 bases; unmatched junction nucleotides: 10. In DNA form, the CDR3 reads TGTGCCAGCAGCTCAGGGGGCCAGGGTGTGTATCAGCCCCAGCATTTT. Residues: CASSSGGQGVYQPQHF. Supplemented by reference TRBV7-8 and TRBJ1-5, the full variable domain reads GAGVSQSPRYKVAKRGQDVALRCDPISGHVSLFWYQQALGQGPEFLTYFQNEAQLDKSGLPSDRFFAERPEGSVSTLKIQRTQQEDSAVYLCASSSGGQGVYQPQHFGDGTRLSIL.

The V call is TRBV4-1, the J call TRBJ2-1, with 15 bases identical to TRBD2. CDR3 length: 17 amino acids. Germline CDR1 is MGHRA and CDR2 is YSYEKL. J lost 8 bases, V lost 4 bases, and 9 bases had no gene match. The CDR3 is CASSPRTSGRAIDEQFF. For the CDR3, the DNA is TGCGCCAGCAGCCCCCGGACTAGCGGGAGGGCCATCGATGAGCAGTTCTTC.